In this sample, the clone carrying this TCR beta chain turned up a few times. This entry belongs to a study of response to subunit inactivated influenza vaccine. TCRdb itself ran the RT-PCR reads through MiXCR, one entry per CDR3 protein. The sample holds almost 600,000 distinct CDR3 sequences, around 13% seen once. CDR1 is SEHNR, CDR2 FQNEAQ, per germline (reference sequence). The V and J ends lost 4 bases and 4 bases, in that order; junction bases with no gene match: 11. This CDR3 contains 16 residues. Source: PBMCs from blood, taken roughly 13 days after vaccination. The chain employs TRBV7-9 and TRBJ2-3; TRBD2 aligns across 7 bases. The receptor was isolated from a man aged 50 to 59 who received an inactivated influenza vaccine. In nucleotides, the CDR3 is TGTGCCAGCAGCTCTCGACTAGCTAGCGGCCCAGATACGCAGTATTTT. It specifies CASSSRLASGPDTQYF.